What follows describes a single TCR beta chain. Investigators divided CD4+ cells into CD45RA+ naive and CD45RA-negative memory subsets. The data derive from a study of shared clonotypes between healthy human individuals. For the study at large: The cohort comprised a couple of women and a few men. Their ages spanned 18 to 49 years.

With V trimmed by 2 bases and J by 2 bases, 3 bases remained unmatched. From germline, CDR1 is MNHEY and CDR2 SMNVEV (reference sequence). The CDR3 is made up of 15 amino acids. Libraries were prepared by immunoSEQ multiplex PCR; TCRdb keeps only in-frame clonotypes and omits some of them. The data show 2 million or so clones, 90% to 95% seen once. This sequence originates from a man aged 18 to 35 in good health. The sample comprised naive CD4+ T cells sorted from blood. The subset denotes: CD45RA+ positively selected. The rearrangement uses TRBV27 and TRBJ1-2; TRBD1 matches at 9 bases. The CDR3, as DNA: TGTGCCAGCAGTTTAGGCGGGACAGGGAACTATGGCTACACCTTC. It encodes CASSLGGTGNYGYTF.